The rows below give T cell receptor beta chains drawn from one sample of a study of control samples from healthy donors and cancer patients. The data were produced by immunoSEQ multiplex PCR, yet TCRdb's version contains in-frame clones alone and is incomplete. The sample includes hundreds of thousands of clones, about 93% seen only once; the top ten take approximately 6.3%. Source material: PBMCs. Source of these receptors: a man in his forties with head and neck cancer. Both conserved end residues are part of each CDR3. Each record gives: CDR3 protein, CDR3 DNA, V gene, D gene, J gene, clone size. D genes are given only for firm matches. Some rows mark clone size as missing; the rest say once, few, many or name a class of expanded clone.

CASSLGPDPSYEQYF	TGTGCCAGCAGTCTAGGCCCTGACCCTTCCTACGAGCAGTACTTC	TRBV9	NA	TRBJ2-7	NA
CASSRRNSPLHF	TGTGCCAGCAGTCGTCGGAATTCACCCCTCCACTTT	TRBV28	NA	TRBJ1-6	NA
CASSLDVGEANYGYTF	TGTGCCAGCAGCTTGGACGTTGGGGAGGCTAACTATGGCTACACCTTC	TRBV5-4	NA	TRBJ1-2	NA
CASSLRLAGVADTQYF	TGTGCCAGCAGCTTACGACTAGCGGGAGTAGCAGATACGCAGTATTTT	TRBV5-4	TRBD2	TRBJ2-3	once
CASSLLDSYGYTF	TGCGCCAGCAGCTTGCTGGACAGCTATGGCTACACCTTC	TRBV5-1	NA	TRBJ1-2	NA
CAWRRSITEAFF	TGTGCCTGGAGACGTAGTATAACTGAAGCTTTCTTT	TRBV30	NA	TRBJ1-1	few
CASRDRAGELFF	TGCGCCAGCAGGGACAGGGCCGGGGAGCTGTTTTTT	TRBV4-3	TRBD1	TRBJ2-2	NA
CASSFRQGYSPLHF	TGTGCCAGCAGTTTCAGGCAGGGGTACTCACCCCTCCACTTT	TRBV27	NA	TRBJ1-6	NA
CASSYYQGVRETQYF	TGTGCCAGCAGCTATTATCAGGGTGTGAGAGAGACCCAGTACTTC	TRBV7-6	NA	TRBJ2-5	once
CASSDRVGNQPQHF	TGTGCCAGCAGTGACCGAGTGGGCAATCAGCCCCAGCATTTT	TRBV25-1	NA	TRBJ1-5	NA
CASSPQGESYEQYF	TGTGCCAGTAGCCCACAGGGGGAATCCTACGAGCAGTACTTC	TRBV19	TRBD1	TRBJ2-7	NA
CASSVASRGNTGELFF	TGTGCCAGCAGCGTAGCTTCCAGGGGGAACACCGGGGAGCTGTTTTTT	TRBV9	NA	TRBJ2-2	NA
CASSYGTVGETQYF	TGTGCCAGCAGTTACGGGACAGTGGGAGAGACCCAGTACTTC	TRBV6-2/TRBV6-3	TRBD1	TRBJ2-5	NA
CASSPRDGTQYF	TGTGCCAGCTCACCCAGAGACGGGACCCAGTACTTC	TRBV18	NA	TRBJ2-5	once
CASSRSGTQYF	TGCGCCAGCAGCAGATCGGGTACGCAGTATTTT	TRBV4-1	NA	TRBJ2-3	NA
CATSDLGRDRGYTF	TGTGCCACCAGTGATTTGGGCCGAGACCGTGGCTACACCTTC	TRBV24-1	NA	TRBJ1-2	NA
CASSLDGPPETQYF	TGCGCCAGCAGCTTGGATGGACCCCCAGAGACCCAGTACTTC	TRBV5-1	NA	TRBJ2-5	NA
CASSSHGTALANVLTF	TGTGCCAGCAGCTCCCACGGGACAGCCTTGGCCAACGTCCTGACTTTC	TRBV7-3	TRBD1	TRBJ2-6	NA
CASSLGDSLDTQYF	TGCGCCAGCAGCTTGGGGGACAGTTTAGATACGCAGTATTTT	TRBV5-1	TRBD1	TRBJ2-3	NA
CASSLLAGSGYTF	TGTGCCAGCAGCTTATTGGCGGGAAGTGGCTACACCTTC	TRBV7-3	NA	TRBJ1-2	NA
CASSQDLVDEQFF	TGTGCCAGCAGCCAAGATTTGGTTGATGAGCAGTTCTTC	TRBV14	NA	TRBJ2-1	NA
CASSLTGGNTEAFF	TGTGCCAGCAGCTTAACTGGGGGTAACACTGAAGCTTTCTTT	TRBV7-3	NA	TRBJ1-1	NA
CATSAAQVTDTQYF	TGTGCCACCAGTGCCGCACAAGTCACAGATACGCAGTATTTT	TRBV24-1	NA	TRBJ2-3	NA
CASSYTTGRANTEAFF	TGTGCCAGCAGTTATACGACAGGTCGAGCGAACACTGAAGCTTTCTTT	TRBV27	NA	TRBJ1-1	NA
CASSQDRLAGGKVLNKNIQYF	TGTGCCAGCAGCCAAGATAGGCTAGCGGGGGGGAAGGTCCTGAACAAAAACATTCAGTACTTC	TRBV3-1/TRBV3-2	TRBD2	TRBJ2-4	NA
CASSFLLANEQFF	TGTGCCAGTAGTTTTTTGTTGGCCAATGAGCAGTTCTTC	TRBV19	NA	TRBJ2-1	NA
CASRPLTTSYNEQFF	TGCGCCAGCAGGCCTCTAACAACCTCCTACAATGAGCAGTTCTTC	TRBV5-1	NA	TRBJ2-1	NA
CASSLMPGQGAGGELFF	TGTGCCAGCAGCTTAATGCCGGGACAGGGCGCCGGCGGGGAGCTGTTTTTT	TRBV7-3	TRBD1	TRBJ2-2	NA
CASSRRENTGELFF	TGTGCCAGTAGCCGCAGGGAGAACACCGGGGAGCTGTTTTTT	TRBV19	NA	TRBJ2-2	NA
CASSFIRMGAGELFF	TGTGCCAGCAGCTTCATTCGAATGGGGGCCGGGGAGCTGTTTTTT	TRBV5-6	NA	TRBJ2-2	NA
CASSSLSGEGQGMSSYEQYF	TGTGCCAGCAGTTCCCTTTCGGGGGAAGGACAGGGAATGAGCTCCTACGAGCAGTACTTC	TRBV6-2/TRBV6-3	TRBD1	TRBJ2-7	NA
CASSGLGSNEQYF	TGTGCCAGCAGCGGCCTCGGATCCAACGAGCAGTACTTC	TRBV11-3	NA	TRBJ2-7	NA
CASTSVEDRELFF	TGTGCCAGCACCTCAGTTGAGGACCGGGAGCTGTTTTTT	TRBV12-3/TRBV12-4	NA	TRBJ2-2	NA
CASSPAGNYEQYF	TGTGCCAGCAGTCCGGCGGGTAATTACGAGCAGTACTTC	TRBV27	NA	TRBJ2-7	NA
CASSLTGGDTEAFF	TGTGCCAGCAGCTTAACAGGGGGGGACACTGAAGCTTTCTTT	TRBV7-3	NA	TRBJ1-1	NA